Included here is one T cell receptor (beta chain) sequence, with context. These data are taken from a study of ipilimumab plus nivolumab after autologous stem cell transplantation. Per germline, CDR1 SGHRS and CDR2 YFSETQ. The CDR3 consists of 16 residues. Trimming left V 4 bases short and J 1 base short, with 18 bases between. Measured with immunoSEQ multiplex PCR; TCRdb has only the in-frame clones, and not every one. The table has tens of thousands of clones, 80% to 95% seen once. Starting 14 to 28 days after autologous transplant, ipilimumab 1 mg/kg was given. Patients received nivolumab 3 mg/kg at weeks 1, 4, 7, 10, then fortnightly to week 26.

Sequencing used PBMCs, obtained in a trial of ipilimumab plus nivolumab as post-transplant consolidation. The V and J genes are TRBV5-1 and TRBJ2-7; D may be TRBD1 (5 bases). The sequence came from a male donor with multiple myeloma. CDR3 in DNA: TGCGCCAGCAGCGCGCGCGACAGTGTGGGATCCTACGAGCAGTACTTC. Protein: CASSARDSVGSYEQYF.